This T cell receptor (beta chain) originates from a study of early T cells in non-severe SARS-CoV-2 infection. Whole-study context: Chains were not paired, and sequencing was done on bulk RNA from unsorted whole blood. Study results and limitations: VDJdb matches were skewed toward anti-spike CD8 T cell responses.

Unique molecular identifiers were added to individual cDNA molecules. TCRdb re-called the 5' RACE reads with MiXCR, one entry per CDR3 protein. The table lists 45,000 or so distinct CDR3 sequences, 23% of them singletons. V dropped 9 bases and J dropped 4 bases, with 15 bases sitting between them. CDR3 size: 14 residues. Looked up from germline, CDR1 is ENHRY and CDR2 is SYGVKD. The sample holds a few counts of this clonotype. The antigen remains unidentified. Sequenced here: whole blood, sampled at baseline. The sequence derives from an adult who was a healthcare worker with PCR-confirmed SARS-CoV-2 infection or an uninfected control (not recorded which). The chain combines TRBV10-3 with TRBJ2-2, with unresolved D. Here the CDR3 reads CAIGVQTFTGELFF. CDR3 nucleotide sequence: TGTGCCATTGGCGTTCAGACCTTCACCGGGGAGCTGTTTTTT.